Shown below are 23 T cell receptor beta chains from a single sample sequenced in a study of blood T cell repertoires in COVID-19. Repertoires were generated with immunoSEQ multiplex PCR, while TCRdb's copy carries only in-frame clones and drops some. The sample contains approximately 230,000 clones, roughly four fifths of which appear only once. Material for sequencing was peripheral blood. The receptors stem from a man older than 75 with acute or convalescent COVID-19.

The V and J genes are TRBV11-2 and TRBJ2-4, with D perhaps TRBD2 (6 bases). The V gene lost 1 base and the J gene lost 3 bases, with 16 bases spanning the gap. The CDR3 is made up of 17 amino acids. The germline V gene encodes CDR1 SGHAT and CDR2 FQNNGV. The CDR3 sequence: CASSLGLRRTNKNIQYF. The CDR3 DNA reads TGTGCCAGCAGCTTAGGACTCAGACGGACTAACAAAAACATTCAGTACTTC.

The rearrangement joins TRBV5-1 to TRBJ1-2; tentative D call: TRBD1 (6 bases). Deletions cut 4 bases from V and 2 bases from J, with 18 bases between. This CDR3 has 16 amino acids. Germline loops: CDR1 SGHRS, CDR2 YFSETQ. The CDR3 DNA reads as TGCGCCAGCAGCGGGGAATTAGGGGGAAGGAACTATGGCTACACCTTC. This sequence encodes CASSGELGGRNYGYTF.

The genes are TRBV2 and TRBJ1-2; TRBD1 matches at 11 bases. Germline V gene sequence: CDR1 SNHLY, CDR2 FYNNEI. The CDR3 runs 12 residues. V was clipped by 4 bases and J by 12 bases; unmatched bases: 4. The CDR3 reads CASSVRDRGNTF. The CDR3 nucleotides read TGTGCCAGCAGTGTCCGGGACAGGGGGAACACCTTC.

The V gene is TRBV20-1, the J gene TRBJ1-2; TRBD1 aligns across 7 bases. J gave up 4 bases and V 3 bases, and 5 bases lay outside the gene matches. CDR3 length: 13 residues. The germline gives CDR1 DFQATT, CDR2 SNEGSKA (reference sequence). CDR3 residues: CSASQGGGYGYTF. CDR3 DNA: TGCAGTGCTAGTCAGGGGGGAGGCTATGGCTACACCTTC.

The CDR3 loop is CASSIGTGGNQPQHF. DNA for the CDR3: TGCGCCAGCAGCATAGGGACGGGGGGGAATCAGCCCCAGCATTTT. This chain uses TRBV5-1 with TRBJ1-5; D possibly corresponds to TRBD1 (5 bases). The length of the CDR3 is 15 residues. With 4 bases removed from V and 4 bases from J, the gap between germline ends came to 15 bases. Germline-derived CDR1 and CDR2 are SGHRS and YFSETQ.

The chain combines TRBV19 with TRBJ1-1; TRBD1 agrees at 7 bases. The V gene's germline CDR1 is LNHDA and CDR2 SQIVND (reference sequence). The junction had 9 bases not matched to a gene; V was cut back by 6 bases and J by 2 bases. There are 15 residues in the CDR3. The CDR3, as DNA: TGTGCCAGTAGACGCAGGGGGGTCCTTAACACTGAAGCTTTCTTT. Protein product: CASRRRGVLNTEAFF.

The chain uses TRBV7-3 and TRBJ2-3, with D maybe TRBD2 (5 bases). The CDR3 contains 20 residues. The germline gives CDR1 SGHTA, CDR2 FQGTGA. The germline V and J ends were trimmed by 0 bases and 2 bases, with 24 bases remaining between them. The CDR3 DNA sequence: TGTGCCAGCAGCTTAACGGTTAGCCCCGGACTCCCAATCACCACAGATACGCAGTATTTT. It is translated as CASSLTVSPGLPITTDTQYF.

The gene calls are TRBV6-5 and TRBJ1-2, with D unclear. The length of the CDR3 is 14 residues. V was shortened by 2 bases and J by 0 bases, with 7 bases between the two germline ends. Germline lookup yields CDR1 MNHEY and CDR2 SVGAGI. The CDR3 sequence is CASSYQTPNYGYTF. The CDR3 DNA sequence: TGTGCCAGCAGTTACCAGACACCTAACTATGGCTACACCTTC.

This clone came up a few times. The chain has TRBV18 and TRBJ1-5; D is ambiguous. The germline V gene has CDR1 KGHSH and CDR2 LQKENI. Trimming shortened V by 2 bases and J by 8 bases, and 13 bases separated the two germline ends. The length of the CDR3 is 14 residues. The CDR3 region is CASSPRAAAEPQHF. Written as DNA, the CDR3 is TGTGCCAGCTCACCAAGGGCAGCGGCGGAGCCCCAGCATTTT.

The chain combines TRBV21-1 with TRBJ1-2; TRBD1 was called by the table and not checked on the DNA. TRBV21-1 has pseudogene status. The CDR3 sequence is 14 residues long. CDR3 residues: CASCLTGARDGYTF. The CDR3 region has the DNA TGTGCCAGCTGCCTGACAGGGGCGAGGGATGGCTACACCTTC.

CDR3 protein: CAIRQASNSPLHF. CDR3 nucleotides: TGTGCCATCCGACAGGCCTCCAATTCACCCCTCCACTTT. The chain links TRBV10-3 to TRBJ1-6; a weak D match, TRBD1 (6 bases). V was cut by 8 bases and J by 7 bases, with 12 bases left in between. CDR3 size: 13 residues. The germline V gene has CDR1 ENHRY and CDR2 SYGVKD.

The rearrangement links TRBV5-4 to TRBJ2-7; 9 bases are shared with TRBD1. Germline CDR1 reads SGHNT; CDR2 reads YYREEE (reference sequence). This CDR3 spans 15 amino acids. The junction had 8 bases not matched to a gene; V was cut back by 5 bases and J by 2 bases. In nucleotides, the CDR3 is TGTGCCAGCAGGGATGGGACAGGGACACCCTACGAGCAGTACTTC. It encodes CASRDGTGTPYEQYF.

This sequence joins TRBV4-1 and TRBJ1-6, with a possible D match to TRBD1 (6 bases). The CDR3 length is 19 residues. V dropped 0 bases and J dropped 6 bases, with 21 bases sitting between them. Germline CDR1 is MGHRA and CDR2 is YSYEKL. CDR3 bases: TGCGCCAGCAGCCAAGAAGCGACAGGTCCGACGAGAGGTAATTCACCCCTCCACTTT. It encodes CASSQEATGPTRGNSPLHF.

The sample holds a few counts of this clone. The genes are TRBV5-6 and TRBJ1-4; TRBD1 matches at 8 bases. Per the germline V gene, CDR1 is SGHDT and CDR2 is YYEEEE. This CDR3 has 15 residues. V gave up 4 bases and J gave up 7 bases; unmatched junction bases: 9. DNA of the CDR3: TGTGCCAGCAGCAAAACCGGGACAGGCCTTGAAAAACTGTTTTTT. Translated: CASSKTGTGLEKLFF.

The rearrangement joins TRBV18 to TRBJ2-1; 12 nucleotides align to TRBD1. The CDR3 covers 15 residues. The V and J ends lost 3 bases and 4 bases, in that order; junction bases with no gene match: 1. CDR1 and CDR2 (germline): KGHSH, LQKENI. The CDR3 loop reads CASSPGQGAYNEQFF. In DNA, the CDR3 is TGTGCCAGCTCACCGGGACAGGGGGCGTACAATGAGCAGTTCTTC.

This chain joins TRBV18 and TRBJ2-1; D perhaps matches TRBD2 (5 bases). V was trimmed by 6 bases and J by 10 bases, leaving 10 bases between them. Germline V gives CDR1 KGHSH, CDR2 LQKENI. The CDR3 extends over 11 amino acids. Written as DNA, the CDR3 is TGTGCCAGCTCCCGGCGGGCCGAGCAGTTCTTC. Encoded protein: CASSRRAEQFF.

The genes are TRBV2 and TRBJ1-4, with a possible D match to TRBD1 (6 bases). The CDR3 is 14 residues long. V lost 6 bases and J 1 base, leaving 9 bases between the germline ends. CDR1 SNHLY and CDR2 FYNNEI come from the germline V gene. The CDR3, as DNA: TGTGCCAGCAGATACAGGGTAACTAATGAAAAACTGTTTTTT. This sequence encodes CASRYRVTNEKLFF.

The chain combines TRBV23-1 with TRBJ1-2; D is unresolved. TRBV23-1 is known as an ORF, though its function is uncertain. The CDR3 consists of 19 residues. The V and J ends lost 3 bases and 0 bases respectively, with 23 bases between them. This chain's CDR3 is CASSQRPPPPTPANYGYTF. DNA for the CDR3: TGCGCCAGCAGTCAGCGGCCCCCCCCTCCGACGCCTGCTAACTATGGCTACACCTTC.

The chain couples TRBV10-3 to TRBJ2-2; 9 bases line up with TRBD1. Germline V lookup: CDR1 ENHRY, CDR2 SYGVKD. The CDR3 loop spans 15 amino acids. V shed 5 bases, J shed 3 bases, and the junction held 4 bases outside the gene matches. The CDR3 sequence: CAISPGQGHTGELFF. Written as DNA, the CDR3 is TGTGCCATCAGTCCGGGACAGGGACACACCGGGGAGCTGTTTTTT.

The table lists this clone with many counts. The chain carries TRBV11-2 and TRBJ2-7; 11 bases fit TRBD2. In germline, CDR1 is SGHAT, CDR2 FQNNGV. V lost 6 bases and J lost 4; bases outside the gene matches: 5. The CDR3 consists of 14 residues. The CDR3 is CASSRLAGPYEQYF. For the CDR3, the DNA is TGTGCCAGCAGTAGACTAGCGGGGCCTTACGAGCAGTACTTC.

The rearrangement joins TRBV5-1 to TRBJ2-5; 8 bases are shared with TRBD2. The CDR3 extends over 15 amino acids. Germline values: CDR1 SGHRS, CDR2 YFSETQ. J lost 6 bases, V lost 4 bases, and 11 bases had no gene match. The CDR3: CASSLSGGERKTQYF. CDR3 bases: TGCGCCAGCAGCCTCTCGGGAGGGGAGAGAAAGACCCAGTACTTC.

Notes on this clone: At the DNA level, this CDR3 is encoded by other sequences in the same sample as well. The rearrangement joins TRBV30 to TRBJ1-3; D not resolved. This CDR3 spans 14 amino acids. Trimming shortened V by 0 bases and J by 2 bases, and 8 bases separated the two germline ends. Germline CDR1 reads GTSNPN; CDR2 reads SVGIG (reference sequence). CDR3 loop: CAWSVLGTGNTIYF. DNA of the CDR3: TGTGCCTGGAGTGTACTGGGCACTGGAAACACCATATATTTT.

On this clone itself: Distinct nucleotide sequences in the sample also encode this CDR3. The chain links TRBV18 to TRBJ2-3; D is unclear. V was clipped by 3 bases and J by 0 bases, with 7 bases between them. Germline loops: CDR1 KGHSH, CDR2 LQKENI. The CDR3 extends over 14 amino acids. CDR3 sequence: CASSPARSTDTQYF. The CDR3 DNA reads as TGTGCCAGCTCACCGGCGAGGAGCACAGATACGCAGTATTTT.